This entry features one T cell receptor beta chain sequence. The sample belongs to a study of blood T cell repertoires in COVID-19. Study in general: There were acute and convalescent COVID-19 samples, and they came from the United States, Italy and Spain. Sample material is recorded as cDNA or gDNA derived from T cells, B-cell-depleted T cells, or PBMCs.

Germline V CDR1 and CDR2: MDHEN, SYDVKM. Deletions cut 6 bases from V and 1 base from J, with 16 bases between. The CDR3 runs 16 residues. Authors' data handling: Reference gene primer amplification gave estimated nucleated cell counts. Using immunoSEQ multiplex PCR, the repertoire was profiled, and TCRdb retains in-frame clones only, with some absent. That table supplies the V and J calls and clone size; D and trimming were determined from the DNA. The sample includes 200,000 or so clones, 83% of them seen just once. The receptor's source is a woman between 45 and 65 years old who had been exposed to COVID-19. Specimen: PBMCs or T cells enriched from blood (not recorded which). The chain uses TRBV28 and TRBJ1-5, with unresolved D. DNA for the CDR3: TGTGCCAGCAGAAAGGCCGCGGGCTTAAGCAATCAGCCCCAGCATTTT. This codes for CASRKAAGLSNQPQHF.